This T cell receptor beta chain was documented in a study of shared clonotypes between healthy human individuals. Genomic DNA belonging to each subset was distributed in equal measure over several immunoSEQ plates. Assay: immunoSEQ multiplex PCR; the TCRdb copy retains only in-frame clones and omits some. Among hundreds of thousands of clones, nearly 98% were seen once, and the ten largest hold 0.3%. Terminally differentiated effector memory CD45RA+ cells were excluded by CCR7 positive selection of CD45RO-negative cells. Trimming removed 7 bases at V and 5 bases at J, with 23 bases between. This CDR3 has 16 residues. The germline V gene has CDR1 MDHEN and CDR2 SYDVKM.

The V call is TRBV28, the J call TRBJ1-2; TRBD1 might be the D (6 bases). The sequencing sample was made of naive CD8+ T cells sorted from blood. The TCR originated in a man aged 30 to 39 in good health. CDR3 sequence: CASIGSAGASRYGYTF. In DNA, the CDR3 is TGTGCCAGCATCGGGTCCGCAGGGGCCTCGAGATATGGCTACACCTTC.